The T cell receptor beta chain under discussion was sequenced for a study of T cell responses to AZD1222 COVID-19 vaccine. Study-wide findings and caveats: Baseline serology detected seropositivity in only six AZD1222 recipients. No repertoire was sampled before or during the peak T cell response, only after it. Breadth and depth of Spike-specific TCRs rose after two AZD1222 doses. Donors skewed white British and female; clonal diversity was possibly underestimated.

The table came from immunoSEQ multiplex PCR; TCRdb's copy has only in-frame clones and leaves some out. The data contain about 120,000 clones, 85% to 90% of them singletons. V lost 2 bases to trimming and J lost 6 bases; unmatched junction nucleotides: 4. Germline V gene sequence: CDR1 SGHRS, CDR2 YFSETQ. The CDR3 runs 13 residues. On this clone itself: Antigen specificity is unknown.

The specimen was peripheral blood, collected on day 0 of AZD1222 vaccination. V and J are TRBV5-1 and TRBJ1-1, with 7 bases matching TRBD1. This sequence originates from an adult in good health. The CDR3 region has the DNA TGCGCCAGCAGCTTACAGGGGAGCGCTGAAGCTTTCTTT. This gives the protein CASSLQGSAEAFF.